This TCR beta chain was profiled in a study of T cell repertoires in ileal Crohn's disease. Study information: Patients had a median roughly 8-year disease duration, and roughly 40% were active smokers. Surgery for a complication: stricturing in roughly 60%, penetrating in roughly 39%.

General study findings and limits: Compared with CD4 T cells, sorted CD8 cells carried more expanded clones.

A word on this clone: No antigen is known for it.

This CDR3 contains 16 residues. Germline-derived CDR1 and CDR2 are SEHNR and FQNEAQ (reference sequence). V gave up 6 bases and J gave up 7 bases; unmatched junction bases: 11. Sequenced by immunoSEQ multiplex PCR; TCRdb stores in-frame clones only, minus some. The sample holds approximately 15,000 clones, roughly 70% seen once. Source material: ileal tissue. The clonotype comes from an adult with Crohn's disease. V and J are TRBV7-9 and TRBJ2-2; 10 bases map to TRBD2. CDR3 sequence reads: CASSHLSGRAGGELFF. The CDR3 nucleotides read TGTGCCAGCAGTCACCTAAGCGGGAGGGCCGGCGGGGAGCTGTTTTTT.